This T cell receptor beta chain was observed in a study of human versus mouse CDR3 diversity and MHC coevolution. In the study overall: Samples had between about 5.5 x 10^6 and 1.7 x 10^7 valid reads. Study results and limitations: The lowest clonal inequality scores came from most of the three human donors. Mice had fewer CDR3 deletions and insertions than humans on average.

Comments on this clone: The target antigen is unknown.

CDR3 length equals 15 residues. Germline CDR1 MNHNS, CDR2 SASEGT. The V gene lost 5 bases and the J gene lost 5 bases, with 19 bases spanning the gap. Clones were sequenced by immunoSEQ multiplex PCR, and TCRdb holds only the in-frame ones, with some missing. The table shows tens of thousands of clones, with about 94% occurring only once. Source material: naive CD4+ T cells from blood. The subset was: CD45RO-negative CD62L-positive naive CD4 T cells. The chain links TRBV6-1 to TRBJ2-7, with D possibly being TRBD2 (8 bases). The receptor was isolated from a person aged 55 to 75 in good health. In nucleotides, the CDR3 is TGTGCCAGCAGTTCGACAGGGATAGCGGGAAACGAGCAGTACTTC. As protein: CASSSTGIAGNEQYF.